The 26 T cell receptor beta chains reported below all come from one sample, sequenced in a study of memory CD4+ T cells and cytomegalovirus serostatus (dated 2019 in TCRdb). Libraries were built with the immunoSEQ multiplex PCR assay. Entries here come from immuneACCESS through TCRdb and include only in-frame sequences with V and J called. Some clones fail to appear in such tables; in the studies checked, an unresolved V gene covers under half of the shortfall, and the cause of the remainder is unknown. The table for this sample lists 50,000 to 65,000 clones; approximately 71% of them were counted only once. About 0.9% of the sample is in the top ten clones. Single viable CD3+CD4+CD8-CD45RO+ cells were sorted as memory CD4+ T cells on a FACSAria II. Material: memory CD4+ T cells from blood. These receptors all stem from an adult in good health and CMV-seronegative.

The V gene is TRBV28, the J gene TRBJ1-2; D not certain. CDR1 and CDR2 from the germline V gene are MDHEN and SYDVKM. Trimming pared 2 bases from V and 4 bases from J, leaving 8 bases between. CDR3 size: 13 residues. CDR3 amino acids: CASSLDPSYGYTF. The CDR3 nucleotides are TGTGCCAGCAGTTTAGACCCCTCCTATGGCTACACCTTC.

This clone was detected only a few times. V gene TRBV4-2 combines with J gene TRBJ1-1, with 11 bases identical to TRBD1. The V gene end was trimmed by 1 base and the J gene end by 7 bases; junction bases not matched to a gene: 8. Looked up from germline, CDR1 is LGHNA and CDR2 is YNFKEQ. The CDR3 totals 16 residues. As DNA, the CDR3 is TGTGCCAGCAGCCAAGGCCCTACAGGGACAGGGGGTGAAGCTTTCTTT. It encodes CASSQGPTGTGGEAFF.

The J gene is TRBJ2-1, the V gene TRBV6-1; the D is unclear. This CDR3 has 11 residues. Germline assignment: CDR1 MNHNS and CDR2 SASEGT. Trimming removed 6 bases from V and 7 bases from J, with 7 bases in between. The CDR3 is CASRVVNEQFF. The DNA of the CDR3 is TGTGCCAGCAGGGTAGTGAATGAGCAGTTCTTC.

V is TRBV7-2 and J is TRBJ1-1; a possible D gene is TRBD1 (5 bases). Germline V gene data show CDR1 as SGHTA and CDR2 as FQGNSA. The CDR3 has 13 amino acids. V lost 5 bases and J 0 bases, leaving 7 bases between the germline ends. CDR3: CASSRDLNTEAFF. The CDR3 coding sequence is TGTGCCAGCAGCCGGGACTTGAACACTGAAGCTTTCTTT. Complete variable domain (other parts from reference TRBV7-2 and TRBJ1-1): GAGVSQSPSNKVTEKGKDVELRCDPISGHTALYWYRQSLGQGLEFLIYFQGNSAPDKSGLPSDRFSAERTGGSVSTLTIQRTQQEDSAVYLCASSRDLNTEAFFGQGTRLTVV.

The chain uses TRBV19 and TRBJ2-7, with D possibly TRBD1 on 6 matching bases. The CDR3 sequence is 13 residues long. V was pared by 5 bases and J by 2 bases, with 10 bases between. The germline V gene encodes CDR1 LNHDA and CDR2 SQIVND (reference sequence). Here the CDR3 reads CASSGRQAYEQYF. The CDR3 nucleotides are TGTGCCAGTAGTGGACGACAGGCCTACGAGCAGTACTTC.

The chain recombines TRBV7-8 with TRBJ2-7; 7 bases are a match to TRBD1. J gave up 5 bases and V 5 bases, and 9 bases lay outside the gene matches. The germline gives CDR1 SGHVS, CDR2 FQNEAQ. The CDR3 totals 14 residues. DNA of the CDR3: TGTGCCAGCAGCCCGAGGGACAGTAATCACGAGCAGTACTTC. It specifies CASSPRDSNHEQYF.

CDR3 nucleotide sequence: TGCAGCCGGGCCGACTATGGCTACACCTTC. Protein: CSRADYGYTF. This chain joins TRBV20-1 and TRBJ1-2; D is undetermined. Looked up from germline, CDR1 is DFQATT and CDR2 is SNEGSKA (reference sequence). The length of the CDR3 is 10 residues.

This clone came up once. The J gene is TRBJ2-7, the V gene TRBV11-2; the match to TRBD2 covers 7 bases. CDR3 length: 13 amino acids. Germline-derived CDR1 and CDR2 are SGHAT and FQNNGV. V was pared by 8 bases and J by 2 bases, with 6 bases of the junction left unmatched. CDR3 sequence (DNA): TGTGCCAGCGTGGAGGCGGGGGCCTACGAGCAGTACTTC. This gives the protein CASVEAGAYEQYF.

In its sample, this clone was seen once. J is TRBJ2-7 and V is TRBV2; D gene ambiguous. The V gene lost 7 bases and the J gene lost 2 bases, with 9 bases spanning the gap. The germline CDR1 and CDR2 sequences are SNHLY and FYNNEI. This CDR3 contains 12 residues. The CDR3 here is CASMKGTYEQYF. In nucleotides, the CDR3 is TGTGCCAGCATGAAAGGGACCTACGAGCAGTACTTC.

The CDR3, as DNA: TGTGCCTGGAGTGCCATGGGGACAGCCAATTCACCCCTCCACTTT. This translates into CAWSAMGTANSPLHF. The chain has TRBV30 and TRBJ1-6; TRBD1 matches 7 bases. CDR3 size: 15 residues. The V gene's germline CDR1 is GTSNPN and CDR2 SVGIG (reference sequence). J lost 7 bases, V lost 1 base, and 7 bases had no gene match.

The rearrangement uses TRBV2 and TRBJ1-2; TRBD1 agrees at 12 bases. V lost 7 bases, J lost 6 bases, and 6 bases stayed unmatched. The length of the CDR3 is 14 residues. Germline V gene data show CDR1 as SNHLY and CDR2 as FYNNEI. This CDR3 is CASKSGTGGHGYTF. The CDR3 bases are TGTGCCAGCAAATCCGGGACAGGGGGCCATGGCTACACCTTC.

This clone appeared a single time. The CDR3 loop is CASSLVLAGEQFF. Written as DNA, the CDR3 is TGTGCCAGCAGCTTGGTCCTGGCGGGTGAGCAGTTCTTC. V gene TRBV5-8 combines with J gene TRBJ2-1; D perhaps matches TRBD2 (5 bases). With 0 bases removed from V and 9 bases from J, the gap between germline ends came to 10 bases. The CDR3 length is 13 residues. In germline, CDR1 is SGHTS, CDR2 YDEGEE.

This clone showed up just a few times. V and J are TRBV11-2 and TRBJ1-5; 7 nucleotides agree with TRBD1. Germline lookup yields CDR1 SGHAT and CDR2 FQNNGV. J was trimmed by 1 base and V by 5 bases; bases with no gene match: 5. CDR3 length equals 15 residues. CDR3 amino acids: CASSPKDRSNQPQHF. The CDR3 nucleotides are TGTGCCAGCAGCCCAAAGGACAGGAGCAATCAGCCCCAGCATTTT.

This chain connects TRBV7-9 to TRBJ2-1; 7 positions match TRBD2. Germline lookup yields CDR1 SEHNR and CDR2 FQNEAQ (reference sequence). J lost 4 bases, V lost 0 bases, and 3 bases had no gene match. This CDR3 has 15 residues. The CDR3 DNA sequence: TGTGCCAGCAGCTTAGCGGCTAGCGGATACAATGAGCAGTTCTTC. Encoded protein: CASSLAASGYNEQFF.

This clone was counted only a few times. The rearrangement links TRBV6-4 to TRBJ2-1, with D perhaps TRBD1 (6 bases). This CDR3 region has 15 residues. CDR1 and CDR2 (germline): MRHNA, SNTAGT. V was pared by 0 bases and J by 4 bases, with 10 bases between. For the CDR3, the DNA is TGTGCCAGCAGTGACTCGGGGGACACTTACAATGAGCAGTTCTTC. It is translated as CASSDSGDTYNEQFF.

The genes are TRBV28 and TRBJ2-3; 12 bases align to TRBD2. Germline V lookup: CDR1 MDHEN, CDR2 SYDVKM. The CDR3 has 14 residues. V lost 5 bases and J lost 5; bases outside the gene matches: 2. CDR3 bases: TGTGCCAGCAGTCGACTAGCGGGAGAAGATACGCAGTATTTT. It yields the protein CASSRLAGEDTQYF.

This clone is labeled as medium-sized. The conserved phenylalanine or tryptophan is not found at the CDR3 terminus, so this likely reflects a read error. Because the CDR3's place on the DNA is in doubt, the DNA is left out and the CDR3 is given as listed by TCRdb. CDR3 sequence: CASSTQYGQRGSGL. This rearrangement joins TRBV28 to TRBJ1-2; the DNA was not compared with TRBD1, the D call given in the table. Germline V gene lookup returns CDR1 MDHEN and CDR2 SYDVKM. The CDR3 is 14 amino acids in total, end residues counted.

The chain has TRBV30 and TRBJ2-7; maybe TRBD1 (6 bases). Germline V gene lookup returns CDR1 GTSNPN and CDR2 SVGIG (reference sequence). Trimming stripped 4 bases from V and 2 bases from J, with 9 bases between. The CDR3 length is 12 residues. The CDR3 sequence is CAWNQGTYEQYF. For the CDR3, the DNA is TGTGCCTGGAACCAGGGGACCTACGAGCAGTACTTC. Full variable domain (missing parts from reference TRBV30 and TRBJ2-7): SQTIHQWPATLVQPVGSPLSLECTVEGTSNPNLYWYRQAAGRGLQLLFYSVGIGQISSEVPQNLSASRPQDRQFILSSKKLLLSDSGFYLCAWNQGTYEQYFGPGTRLTVT.

This sequence joins TRBV11-2 and TRBJ2-7; D is perhaps TRBD1 (9 bases). The length of the CDR3 is 14 residues. CDR1 and CDR2 from the germline V gene are SGHAT and FQNNGV. The CDR3 DNA is TGTGCCAGCAGCCCGTTAGCGGGGACAGGGCCCCCGTATGTC. Its translation: CASSPLAGTGPPYV.

This clone was seen a handful of times. V gene TRBV6-5 combines with J gene TRBJ1-2; 7 nucleotides agree with TRBD1. This CDR3 has 13 residues. Looked up from germline, CDR1 is MNHEY and CDR2 is SVGAGI. V lost 5 bases to trimming and J lost 4 bases; unmatched junction nucleotides: 4. The CDR3 is CASSQTGIYGYTF. Written as DNA, the CDR3 is TGTGCCAGCAGTCAGACAGGGATCTATGGCTACACCTTC.

This clone turned up a few times. Here the CDR3 reads CASSLGQQVDNEQFF. For the CDR3, the DNA is TGTGCCAGCAGCCTTGGACAGCAGGTCGACAATGAGCAGTTCTTC. The chain couples TRBV11-3 to TRBJ2-1; D is perhaps TRBD1 (6 bases). V lost 5 bases to trimming and J lost 5 bases, with 16 bases between them. CDR3 length: 15 residues. Germline V gene sequence: CDR1 SGHNT, CDR2 YENEEA.

The chain recombines TRBV2 with TRBJ1-5, with D unresolved. Germline-derived CDR1 and CDR2 are SNHLY and FYNNEI. The V gene lost 5 bases and the J gene lost 3 bases, with 11 bases spanning the gap. The length of the CDR3 is 14 residues. The CDR3 region is CASSNRRDNQPQHF. CDR3 coding DNA: TGTGCCAGCAGTAACCGTAGAGACAATCAGCCCCAGCATTTT.

A single count supports this clone. This chain joins TRBV12-5 and TRBJ2-7, with 13 bases that match TRBD2. The CDR3 runs to 17 residues. Germline V gene data show CDR1 as LGHNT and CDR2 as FRNRAP. Losses at the gene ends were 4 bases for V and 5 bases for J; bases not matched to a gene: 11. The CDR3 region is CASGSGTSGAYKDEQYF. Here the CDR3 DNA reads TGTGCTAGTGGTTCCGGGACTAGCGGGGCCTATAAGGACGAGCAGTACTTC.

This rearrangement joins TRBV28 to TRBJ1-5; no firm D call. V lost 3 bases, J lost 2 bases, and 5 bases lay in between. The CDR3 is 13 residues long. The germline gives CDR1 MDHEN, CDR2 SYDVKM. The CDR3 reads CASSFYGNQPQHF. DNA of the CDR3: TGTGCCAGCAGTTTCTACGGCAATCAGCCCCAGCATTTT. The full variable domain, with the rest looked up from reference TRBV28 and TRBJ1-5, is DVKVTQSSRYLVKRTGEKVFLECVQDMDHENMFWYRQDPGLGLRLIYFSYDVKMKEKGDIPEGYSVSREKKERFSLILESASTNQTSMYLCASSFYGNQPQHFGDGTRLSIL.

The chain employs TRBV2 and TRBJ1-5; TRBD1 matches at 12 bases. This CDR3 is 15 amino acids long. The germline V gene encodes CDR1 SNHLY and CDR2 FYNNEI. The J segment lost 5 bases and the V segment lost 6 bases, leaving 5 bases of the junction unmatched. The CDR3 sequence: CASSRDRGQDQPQHF. In DNA form, the CDR3 reads TGTGCCAGCAGCCGGGACAGGGGGCAGGATCAGCCCCAGCATTTT.

This rearrangement joins TRBV30 to TRBJ2-7, with D perhaps matching TRBD2 (7 bases). CDR3 length: 12 residues. Looked up from germline, CDR1 is GTSNPN and CDR2 is SVGIG (reference sequence). V lost 5 bases and J lost 5, with 13 bases in between. CDR3 sequence reads: CAWGGGVNEQYF. The CDR3 coding sequence is TGTGCCTGGGGAGGGGGGGTAAACGAGCAGTACTTC.